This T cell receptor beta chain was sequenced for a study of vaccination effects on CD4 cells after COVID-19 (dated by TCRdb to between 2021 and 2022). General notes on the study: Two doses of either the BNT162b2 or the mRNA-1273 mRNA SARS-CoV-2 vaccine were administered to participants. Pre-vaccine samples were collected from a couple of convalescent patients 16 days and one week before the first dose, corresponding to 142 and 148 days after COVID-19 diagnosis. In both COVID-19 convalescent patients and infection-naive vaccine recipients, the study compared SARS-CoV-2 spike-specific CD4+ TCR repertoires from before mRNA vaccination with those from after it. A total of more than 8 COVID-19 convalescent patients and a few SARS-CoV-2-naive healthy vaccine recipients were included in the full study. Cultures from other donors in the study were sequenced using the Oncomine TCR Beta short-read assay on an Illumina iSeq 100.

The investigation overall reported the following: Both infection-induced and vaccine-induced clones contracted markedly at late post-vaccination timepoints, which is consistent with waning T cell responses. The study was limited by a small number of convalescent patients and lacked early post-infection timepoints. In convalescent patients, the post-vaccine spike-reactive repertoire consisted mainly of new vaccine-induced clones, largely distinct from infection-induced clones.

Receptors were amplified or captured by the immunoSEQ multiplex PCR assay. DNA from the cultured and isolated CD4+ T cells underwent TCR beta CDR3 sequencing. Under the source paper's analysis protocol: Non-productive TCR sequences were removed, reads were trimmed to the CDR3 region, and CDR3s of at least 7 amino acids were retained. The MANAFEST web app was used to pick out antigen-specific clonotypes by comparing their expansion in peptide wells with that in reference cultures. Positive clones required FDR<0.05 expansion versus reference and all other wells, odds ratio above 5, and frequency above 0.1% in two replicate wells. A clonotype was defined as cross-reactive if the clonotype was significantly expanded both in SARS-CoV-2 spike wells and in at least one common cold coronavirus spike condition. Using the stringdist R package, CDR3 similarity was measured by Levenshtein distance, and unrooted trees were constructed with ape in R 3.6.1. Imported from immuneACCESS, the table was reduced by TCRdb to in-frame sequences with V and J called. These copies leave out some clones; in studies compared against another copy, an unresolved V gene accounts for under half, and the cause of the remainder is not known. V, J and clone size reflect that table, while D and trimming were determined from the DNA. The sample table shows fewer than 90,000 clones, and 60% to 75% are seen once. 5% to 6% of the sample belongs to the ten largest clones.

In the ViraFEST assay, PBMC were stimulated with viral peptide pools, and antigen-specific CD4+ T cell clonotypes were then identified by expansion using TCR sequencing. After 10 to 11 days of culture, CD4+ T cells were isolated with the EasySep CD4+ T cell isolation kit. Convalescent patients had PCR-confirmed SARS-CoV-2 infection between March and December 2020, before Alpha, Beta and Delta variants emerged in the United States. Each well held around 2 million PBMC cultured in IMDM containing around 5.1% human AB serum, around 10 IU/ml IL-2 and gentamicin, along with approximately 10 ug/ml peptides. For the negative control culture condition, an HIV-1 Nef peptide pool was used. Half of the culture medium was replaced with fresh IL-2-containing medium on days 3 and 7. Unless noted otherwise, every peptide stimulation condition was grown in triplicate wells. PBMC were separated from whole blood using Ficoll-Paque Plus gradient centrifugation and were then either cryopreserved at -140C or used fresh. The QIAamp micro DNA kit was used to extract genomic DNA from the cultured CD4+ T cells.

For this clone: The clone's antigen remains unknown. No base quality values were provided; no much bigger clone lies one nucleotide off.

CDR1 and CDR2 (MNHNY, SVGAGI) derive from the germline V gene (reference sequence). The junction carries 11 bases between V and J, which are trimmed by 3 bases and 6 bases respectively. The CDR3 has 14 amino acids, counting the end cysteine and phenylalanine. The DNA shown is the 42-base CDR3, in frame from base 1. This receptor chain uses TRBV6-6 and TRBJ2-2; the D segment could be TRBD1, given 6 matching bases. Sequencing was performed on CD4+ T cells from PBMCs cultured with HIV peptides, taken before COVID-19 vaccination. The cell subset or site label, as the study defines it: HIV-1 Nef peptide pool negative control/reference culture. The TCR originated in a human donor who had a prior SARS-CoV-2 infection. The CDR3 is CASSYSEGAGELFF. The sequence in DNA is TGTGCCAGCAGTTATTCTGAGGGGGCCGGGGAGCTGTTTTTT.